This TCR beta chain was identified during a study of blood T cell repertoires in COVID-19. As originally analysed: Estimated nucleated cell counts came from reference gene primer amplification. Profiled with immunoSEQ multiplex PCR; TCRdb holds only in-frame clones, not every one. V, J and clone size were drawn from that table, and D and trimming were deduced from the DNA. The sample includes 70,000 or so clones, 85% to 90% of them seen just once. Per the germline V gene, CDR1 is LGHNA and CDR2 is YNFKEQ. The CDR3 has 16 residues. V was clipped by 0 bases and J by 7 bases; unmatched bases: 4. Material for sequencing was peripheral blood. The chain joins TRBV4-2 to TRBJ2-2; 11 bases line up with TRBD2. The sequence came from an older man with active or convalescent COVID-19. CDR3 protein: CASSQELAGAGGELFF. DNA of the CDR3: TGTGCCAGCAGCCAAGAACTAGCGGGAGCGGGCGGGGAGCTGTTTTTT.